This T cell receptor (beta chain) derives from a study of radiotherapy plus CTLA-4 blockade in lung cancer. V was shortened by 0 bases and J by 4 bases, with 11 bases between the two germline ends. Germline loops: CDR1 SGHNT, CDR2 YYREEE (reference sequence). This CDR3 is 15 amino acids long. Sequencing was performed with immunoSEQ multiplex PCR; in TCRdb, only in-frame clones are kept and a portion is missing. The sample shows tens of thousands of clones, around 77% of them seen only once. Here the sequenced sample was peripheral blood, taken from a patient treated with radiotherapy plus ipilimumab. This sequence was found in a human donor with non-small cell lung cancer whose response to radiotherapy plus ipilimumab could not be evaluated. The gene calls are TRBV5-4 and TRBJ2-1; D unresolved. CDR3 nucleotide sequence: TGTGCCAGCAGCTTGGACCAAAACACGTACAATGAGCAGTTCTTC. Protein sequence: CASSLDQNTYNEQFF.